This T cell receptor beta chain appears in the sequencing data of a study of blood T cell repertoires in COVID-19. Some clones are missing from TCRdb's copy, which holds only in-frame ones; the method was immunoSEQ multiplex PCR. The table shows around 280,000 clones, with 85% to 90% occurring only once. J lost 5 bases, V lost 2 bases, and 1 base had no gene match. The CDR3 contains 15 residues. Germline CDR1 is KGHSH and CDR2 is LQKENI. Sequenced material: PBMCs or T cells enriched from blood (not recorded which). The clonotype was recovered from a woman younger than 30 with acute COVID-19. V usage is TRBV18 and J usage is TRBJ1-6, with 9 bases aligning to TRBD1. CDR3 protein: CASSPRDRDNSPLHF. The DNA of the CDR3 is TGTGCCAGCTCACCAAGGGACAGGGATAATTCACCCCTCCACTTT.